This T cell receptor (beta chain) was observed in a study of a mutant IDH1 vaccine in newly diagnosed glioma. Here immunoSEQ multiplex PCR was the method, and the copy in TCRdb shows in-frame clones only, minus some. The sample has tens of thousands of clones, around 92% seen once. This CDR3 comprises 13 residues. The V gene lost 2 bases and the J gene lost 3 bases, with 5 bases spanning the gap. Looked up from germline, CDR1 is WNHNN and CDR2 is SYGVQD (reference sequence). The time point was: baseline, week 1 (first vaccination visit). Treatment indicated: pre-vaccination baseline after standard-of-care therapy.

The TCR sequence derives from a man aged 50-60 years with glioma. The material was PBMCs, obtained from a glioma patient treated with radiotherapy, temozolomide or both. This sequence joins TRBV10-1 and TRBJ2-1, with D unclear. The CDR3 DNA sequence: TGCGCCAGCAGTGAGAGCCTCTACAATGAGCAGTTCTTC. Its translation: CASSESLYNEQFF.